Listed below are T cell receptor beta chains from one sample, sequenced in a study of shared clonotypes between healthy human individuals. Sequencing was performed with immunoSEQ multiplex PCR; in TCRdb, only in-frame clones are kept and a portion is missing. The repertoire has a few million clones, 90% to 95% of them found once; the top ten carry around 0.15%. Sequenced input: naive CD4+ T cells sorted from blood. These receptor sequences come from a man younger than 35 in good health. Both conserved end residues are part of each CDR3.

>TRBV30|TRBJ1-3
CAWGTGARNTIYF
>TRBV11-3|TRBJ2-1
CASSLDGLDEQFF
>TRBV10-1|TRBJ2-1
CASSESGGPPTGYNEQFF
>TRBV9|TRBJ1-6
CASSVDPHRADNSPLHF
>TRBV11-2|TRBJ2-1
CASSPIGTSGSRVEQFF
>TRBV7-3|TRBJ1-3
CASSLTGTGAGNTIYF
>TRBV10-3|TRBJ2-1
CAISDPLGSGTSGEQFF
>TRBV18|TRBJ2-6
CASSHPGGSGANVLTF
>TRBV28|TRBJ1-2
CASSLRAGEGGYTF
>TRBV30|TRBJ1-1
CAWRVGVRGGYAEAFF
>TRBV15|TRBJ2-5
CATSRDWPAPQETQYF
>TRBV5-4|TRBJ1-2
CASSLSEKLYYGYTF
>TRBV19|TRBJ2-3
CASSIGGGTDTQYF
>TRBV29-1|TRBJ1-1
CSVGGRGGDTEAFF
>TRBV7-2|TRBJ2-7
CASSRRTAYEQYF
>TRBV19|TRBJ1-1
CASSMSGSNTEAFF
>TRBV6-6|TRBJ1-1
CASSSSGLNTEAFF
>TRBV19|TRBJ2-2
CASRSPMRSGRVTGELFF
>TRBV2|TRBJ2-3
CASSSGTDTQYF
>TRBV19|TRBJ2-5
CASSTQRETQYF
>TRBV7-7|TRBJ2-2
CASSSTPGLSTGELFF
>TRBV28|TRBJ1-1
CASMGGPMNTEAFF
>TRBV9|TRBJ2-1
CASSSGQGGREQFF
>TRBV4-3|TRBJ2-1
CASSRSNEQFF
>TRBV2|TRBJ1-2
CASSAESYGYTF
>TRBV18|TRBJ1-1
CASSNRQGVENTEAFF
>TRBV4-3|TRBJ1-2
CASSQESSFYGYTF
>TRBV15|TRBJ2-7
CATSRDRLPGSQYF
>TRBV5-1|TRBJ2-2
CASSLMLAGRTGELFF
>TRBV28|TRBJ1-6
CASSLSRVGSPLHF
>TRBV11-3|TRBJ2-5
CASSARTGVYETQYF
>TRBV5-1|TRBJ2-2
CATQAGGPTGELFF
>TRBV28|TRBJ1-2
CASSFGGQGPHGYTF
>TRBV7-2|TRBJ2-5
CASSLASGGGQETQYF
>TRBV5-1|TRBJ2-1
CASSLDWGSYNEQFF
>TRBV11-2|TRBJ2-5
CASSRTGREGETQYF
>TRBV14|TRBJ2-7
CASSQDIGFKGLEQYF
>TRBV4-3|TRBJ2-3
CASSQDRTSGSRPDTQYF
>TRBV7-2|TRBJ1-2
CASSLYVEGYTF
>TRBV5-5|TRBJ1-1
CASSHQRGNTEAFF